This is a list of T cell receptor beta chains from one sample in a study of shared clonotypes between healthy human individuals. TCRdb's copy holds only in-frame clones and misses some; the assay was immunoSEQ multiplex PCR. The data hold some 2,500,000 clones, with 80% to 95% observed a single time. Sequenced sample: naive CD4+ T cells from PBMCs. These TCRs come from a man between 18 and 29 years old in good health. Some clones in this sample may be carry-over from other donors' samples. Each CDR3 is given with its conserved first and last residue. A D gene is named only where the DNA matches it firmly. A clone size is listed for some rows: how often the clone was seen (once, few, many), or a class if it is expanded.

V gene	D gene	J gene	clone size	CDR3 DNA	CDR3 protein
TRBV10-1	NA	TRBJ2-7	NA	TGCGCCAGCAGTGCGGGGGGCCTGGACGAGCAGTACTTC	CASSAGGLDEQYF
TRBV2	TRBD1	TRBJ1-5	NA	TGTGCCAGCGAAACAGGGGGCCTTGGGCCCCAGCATTTT	CASETGGLGPQHF
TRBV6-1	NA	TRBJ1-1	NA	TGTGCCAGCAGTGAAGCCCAGGCAGGGGTGAACACTGAAGCTTTCTTT	CASSEAQAGVNTEAFF
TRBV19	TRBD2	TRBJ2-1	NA	TGTGCCAGTAGTATAACCTCCCTAGCGGGGAACAATGAGCAGTTCTTC	CASSITSLAGNNEQFF
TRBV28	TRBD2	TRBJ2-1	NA	TGTGCCAGCAGAGACACTAGCGGAACCTACAATGAGCAGTTCTTC	CASRDTSGTYNEQFF
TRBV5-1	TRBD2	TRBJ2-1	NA	TGCGCCAGCAGCTTTAGGACTAGCGGGAGAGGGTTTGAGCAGTTCTTC	CASSFRTSGRGFEQFF
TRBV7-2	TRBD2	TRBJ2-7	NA	TGTGCCAGCAGCCGCCTAGCGGGGGCCTACGAGCAGTACTTC	CASSRLAGAYEQYF
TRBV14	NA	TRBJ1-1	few	TGTGCCAGCAGCTATACGTCGGGCATGAACACTGAAGCTTTCTTT	CASSYTSGMNTEAFF
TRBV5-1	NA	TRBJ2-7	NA	TGCGCCAGCAGCTCCCGGCAGGGCGGTGCCGAGCAGTACTTC	CASSSRQGGAEQYF
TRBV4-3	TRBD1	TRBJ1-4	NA	TGCGCCAGCAGCCAAGCCGGGACAGACAATGAAAAACTGTTTTTT	CASSQAGTDNEKLFF
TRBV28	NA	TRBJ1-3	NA	TGTGCCAGCAGTTTATTACAAGCGGGGCTGGCTGGAAACACCATATATTTT	CASSLLQAGLAGNTIYF
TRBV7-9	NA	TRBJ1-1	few	TGTGCCAGCAGATCTTCGGGGACGGACACTGAAGCTTTCTTT	CASRSSGTDTEAFF
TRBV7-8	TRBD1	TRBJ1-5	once	TGTGCCAGCACAAACCTCAGGGGGCGAACTAGCAATCAGCCCCAGCATTTT	CASTNLRGRTSNQPQHF
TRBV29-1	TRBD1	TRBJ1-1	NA	TGCAGCTCAAGACAGGGGTCGGGGACTGAAGCTTTCTTT	CSSRQGSGTEAFF
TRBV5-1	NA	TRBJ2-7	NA	TGCGCCAGCAGCTTTAACGGGAGATCCTACGAGCAGTACTTC	CASSFNGRSYEQYF
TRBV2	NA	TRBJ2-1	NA	TGTGCCAGCAGTGTGGAACTTTTTAACAATGAGCAGTTCTTC	CASSVELFNNEQFF
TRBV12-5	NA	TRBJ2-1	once	TGTGCTAGTGGTTTGAACTTTCTTACAGGTGAGCAGTTCTTC	CASGLNFLTGEQFF
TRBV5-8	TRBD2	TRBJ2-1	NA	TGTGCCAGCAGCCCACACGTCGGGACTAGCGGATTCTCCTACAATGAGCAGTTCTTC	CASSPHVGTSGFSYNEQFF
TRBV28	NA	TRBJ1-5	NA	TGTGCCAGCACCTCGGTTGGAATTAGCAATCAGCCCCAGCATTTT	CASTSVGISNQPQHF
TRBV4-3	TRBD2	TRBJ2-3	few	TGCGCCAGCAGCCGCGGACGGGGAGGGGCCGCAGATACGCAGTATTTT	CASSRGRGGAADTQYF
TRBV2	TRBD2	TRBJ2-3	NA	TGTGCCAGCAGTGAAGTAGGCGGGAGGGCCGGGGATACGCAGTATTTT	CASSEVGGRAGDTQYF
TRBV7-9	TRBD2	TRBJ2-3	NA	TGTGCCAGCACTACGGGGGGGACAGATACGCAGTATTTT	CASTTGGTDTQYF
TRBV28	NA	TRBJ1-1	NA	TGTGCCAGCAGTTTAAAGAGGACTGAAGCTTTCTTT	CASSLKRTEAFF
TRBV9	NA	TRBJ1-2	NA	TGTGCCAGCAGCGTAGAAATTCCCGGGAGTTCCTATGGCTACACCTTC	CASSVEIPGSSYGYTF